Below, one T cell receptor beta chain is given with its context. Its antigen remains unknown. The same CDR3 is also encoded by other DNA sequences in this sample. Before sequencing took place, the ViraFEST assay used viral peptide pools to expand antigen-specific CD4+ T cells. Following culture for under 12 days, CD4+ T cells were isolated. Among the vaccine recipients, none had a prior SARS-CoV-2 infection, and nucleocapsid antibodies were negative. Some 2.1 million PBMC per well received 7.5 to 10 IU/ml IL-2 and roughly 9.2 ug/ml peptides in culture. A half-medium replacement with IL-2 medium was carried out on days 3 and 7. The protocol was immunoSEQ multiplex PCR, while the TCRdb copy is restricted to in-frame clones and leaves out a portion. The sample records tens of thousands of clones, around three quarters being singletons. This sample is part of a study of vaccination effects on CD4 cells after COVID-19. Study-wide points: Late in the post-vaccination period, infection-induced and vaccine-induced clones underwent marked clonal contraction.

The CDR3 is 12 residues long. Germline loops: CDR1 SGHTA, CDR2 FQGNSA. V was pared by 11 bases and J by 3 bases, with 11 bases between. The clonotype originates from a human donor who received a COVID-19 vaccine. The material was CD4+ T cells from PBMCs cultured with HCoV-OC43 spike peptides, obtained before COVID-19 vaccination. Subset given: HCoV-OC43 spike overlapping peptide pool stimulation. The chain employs TRBV7-2 and TRBJ1-3; D call uncertain. The CDR3 bases are TGTGCCGCGGGAGAGATTGGAAACACCATATATTTT. It encodes CAAGEIGNTIYF.